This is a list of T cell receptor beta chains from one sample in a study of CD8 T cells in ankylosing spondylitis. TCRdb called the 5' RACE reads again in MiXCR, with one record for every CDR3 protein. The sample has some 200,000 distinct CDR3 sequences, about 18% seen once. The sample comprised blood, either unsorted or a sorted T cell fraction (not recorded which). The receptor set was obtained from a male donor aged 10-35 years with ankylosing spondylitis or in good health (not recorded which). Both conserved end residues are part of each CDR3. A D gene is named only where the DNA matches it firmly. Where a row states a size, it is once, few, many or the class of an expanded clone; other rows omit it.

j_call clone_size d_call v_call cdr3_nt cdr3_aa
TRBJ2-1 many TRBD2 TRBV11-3 TGTGCCAGCAGCTTCCAGCGGGGTTACAATGAGCAGTTCTTC CASSFQRGYNEQFF
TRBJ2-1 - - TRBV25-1 TGTGCCAGCAGTGAATTTCACAATGAGCAGTTCTTC CASSEFHNEQFF
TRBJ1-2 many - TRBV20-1 TGCAGTGCCATTAACGGGGAGTACTATGGCTACACCTTC CSAINGEYYGYTF
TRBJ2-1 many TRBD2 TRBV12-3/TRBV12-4 TGTGCCAGCACTAGCGGGTCCTACAATGAGCAGTTCTTC CASTSGSYNEQFF
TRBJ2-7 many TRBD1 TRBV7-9 TGTGCCAGCAGCGTAAGCGGCAATCAGGGGGCGGGCTACGAGCAGTACTTC CASSVSGNQGAGYEQYF
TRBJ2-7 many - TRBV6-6 TGTGCCAGCAGTTACCTCCGAAAGGCTGCCCACGAGCAGTACTTC CASSYLRKAAHEQYF
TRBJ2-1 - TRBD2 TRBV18 TGTGCCAGCTCACCCGGACTAGCGGGAGGTATCAATGAGCAGTTCTTC CASSPGLAGGINEQFF
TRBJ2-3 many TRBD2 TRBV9 TGTGCCAGCAGCGTAGCTAGCGGGAGGGCAGATACGCAGTATTTT CASSVASGRADTQYF
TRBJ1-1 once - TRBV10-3 TGTGCCATCAGTGAGCCGGGCCTAAGAGAAGCTTTCTTT CAISEPGLREAFF
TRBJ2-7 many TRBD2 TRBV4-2 TGTGCCAGCAGCCTCCTCAGGACTAGCGCCTACGAGCAGTACTTC CASSLLRTSAYEQYF
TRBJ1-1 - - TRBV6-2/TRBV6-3 TGTGCCAGCGTTGGCAGGTTTAGCACTGAAGCTTTCTTT CASVGRFSTEAFF
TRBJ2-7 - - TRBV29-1 TGCAGCGTTGTTCCGGGGATAAGCTCCTACGAGCAGTACTTC CSVVPGISSYEQYF
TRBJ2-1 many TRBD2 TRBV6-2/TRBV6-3 TGTGCCAGCAGACTAGCGGGTAACAATGAGCAGTTCTTC CASRLAGNNEQFF
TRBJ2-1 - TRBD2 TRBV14 TGTGCCAGCAGCCAAGTAGCGGGAAGGAGCTCCTACAATGAGCAGTTCTTC CASSQVAGRSSYNEQFF
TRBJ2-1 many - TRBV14 TGTGCCAGCAGCCAAGTCTTAGTCCTAGAGGTTGAGCAGTTCTTC CASSQVLVLEVEQFF
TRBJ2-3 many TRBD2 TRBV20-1 TGCAGTGCGCTAGCGGGACATTCAGATACGCAGTATTTT CSALAGHSDTQYF
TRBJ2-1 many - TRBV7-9 TGTGCCAGCAGCCGGGACACCCACAATGAGCAGTTCTTC CASSRDTHNEQFF
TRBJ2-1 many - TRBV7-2 TGTGCCAGCAGCTTAGCCGGCGGGACTGAGCAGTTCTTC CASSLAGGTEQFF
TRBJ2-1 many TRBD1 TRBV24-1 TGTGCCACCAGTGATGGGACAGGGCCCGGGCCCTACAATGAGCAGTTCTTC CATSDGTGPGPYNEQFF
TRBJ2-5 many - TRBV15 TGTGCCACCAGCAGAGGAGGAGGCGGCCAAGAGACCCAGTACTTC CATSRGGGGQETQYF
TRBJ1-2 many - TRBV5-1 TGCGCCAGCAGCTTGGCCACAGGGAGACCAATTGGCTACACCTTC CASSLATGRPIGYTF
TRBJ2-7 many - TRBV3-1 TGTGCCAGCAGCCAACTCACAGGGCCCTACGAGCAGTACTTC CASSQLTGPYEQYF
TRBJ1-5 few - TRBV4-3 TGCGCCAGCAGCCAAGATAGGTTTAGCAATCAGCCCCAGCATTTT CASSQDRFSNQPQHF
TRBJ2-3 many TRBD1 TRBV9 TGTGCCAGCAGCGTGAGGGGGCTCACAGATACGCAGTATTTT CASSVRGLTDTQYF
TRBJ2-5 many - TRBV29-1 TGCAGCGTTCAGGTCAGCGCCGAGACCCAGTACTTC CSVQVSAETQYF
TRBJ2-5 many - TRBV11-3 TGTGCCAGCAGCTTCCCGTTTTTTCGACAAGAGACCCAGTACTTC CASSFPFFRQETQYF
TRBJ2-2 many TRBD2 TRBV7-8 TGTGCCAGCAGCCCTACTAGCGGGAGCGCGAACACCGGGGAGCTGTTTTTT CASSPTSGSANTGELFF
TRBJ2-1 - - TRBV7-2 TGTGCCAGCAGCTTAGTATTTGGGTCTGGGGAAGGGCAGTTCTTC CASSLVFGSGEGQFF
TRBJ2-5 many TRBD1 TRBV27 TGTGCCAGCAGTTTATCGACAGGGTGGCAAGAGACCCAGTACTTC CASSLSTGWQETQYF
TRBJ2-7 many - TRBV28 TGTGCCAGCAGTTTACGTGACACTCGCGGCGAGCAGTACTTC CASSLRDTRGEQYF